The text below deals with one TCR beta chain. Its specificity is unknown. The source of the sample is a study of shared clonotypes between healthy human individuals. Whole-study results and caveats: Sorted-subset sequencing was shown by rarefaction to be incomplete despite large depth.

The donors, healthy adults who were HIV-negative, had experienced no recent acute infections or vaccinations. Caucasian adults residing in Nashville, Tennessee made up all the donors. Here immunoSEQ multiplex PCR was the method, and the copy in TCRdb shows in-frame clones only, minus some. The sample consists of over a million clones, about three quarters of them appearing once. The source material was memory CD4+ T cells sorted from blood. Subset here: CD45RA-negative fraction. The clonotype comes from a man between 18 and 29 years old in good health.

CDR3 sequence reads: CASSIMGGSETQYF. The CDR3 region has the DNA TGTGCCAGTAGTATAATGGGGGGATCAGAGACCCAGTACTTC. The rearrangement joins TRBV19 to TRBJ2-5, with D maybe TRBD2 (6 bases). Germline values: CDR1 LNHDA, CDR2 SQIVND (reference sequence). V lost 2 bases and J lost 4, with 11 bases in between. The CDR3 is 14 residues long.